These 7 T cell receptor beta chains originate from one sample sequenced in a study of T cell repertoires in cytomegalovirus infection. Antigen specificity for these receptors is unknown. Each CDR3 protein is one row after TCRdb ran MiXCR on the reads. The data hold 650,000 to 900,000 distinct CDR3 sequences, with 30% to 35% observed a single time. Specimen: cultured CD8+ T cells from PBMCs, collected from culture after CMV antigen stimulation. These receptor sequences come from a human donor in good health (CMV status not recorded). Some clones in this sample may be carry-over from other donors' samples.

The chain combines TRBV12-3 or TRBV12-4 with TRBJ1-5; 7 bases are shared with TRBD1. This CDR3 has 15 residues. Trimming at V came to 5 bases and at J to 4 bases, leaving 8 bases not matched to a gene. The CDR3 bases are TGTGCCAGCAGTCGCACAGGGGACAGTAATCAGCCCCAGCATTTT. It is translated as CASSRTGDSNQPQHF.

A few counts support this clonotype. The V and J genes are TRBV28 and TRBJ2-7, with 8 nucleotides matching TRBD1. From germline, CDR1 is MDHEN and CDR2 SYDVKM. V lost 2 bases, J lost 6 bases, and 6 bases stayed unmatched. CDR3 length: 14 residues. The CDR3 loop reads CASSLAPGGREQYV. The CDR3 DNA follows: TGTGCCAGCAGTTTAGCCCCAGGGGGCCGCGAGCAGTACGTC.

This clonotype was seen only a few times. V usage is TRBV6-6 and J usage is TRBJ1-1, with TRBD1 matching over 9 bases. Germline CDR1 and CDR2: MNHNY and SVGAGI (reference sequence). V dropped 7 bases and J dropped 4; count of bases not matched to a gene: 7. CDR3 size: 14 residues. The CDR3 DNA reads TGTGCCAGCACGGTGGGACAGGGTTTCACTGAAGCTTTCTTT. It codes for CASTVGQGFTEAFF.

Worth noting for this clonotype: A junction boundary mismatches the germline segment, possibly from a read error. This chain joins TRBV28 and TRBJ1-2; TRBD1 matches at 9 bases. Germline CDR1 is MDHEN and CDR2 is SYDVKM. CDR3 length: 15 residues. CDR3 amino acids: CPSSSPGTGYYGYTF. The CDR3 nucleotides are TGTCCCAGCAGTTCCCCGGGGACAGGGTATTATGGCTACACCTTC.

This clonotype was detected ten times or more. The CDR3 bases are TGTGCCAGCAGCGAGACGGCAGGGTCCTACGAGCAGTACTTC. Translation: CASSETAGSYEQYF. The V call is TRBV7-6, the J call TRBJ2-7; maybe TRBD1 (5 bases). The CDR3 totals 14 residues. Trimming stripped 5 bases from V and 1 base from J, with 12 bases between. Germline CDR1 and CDR2: SGHVS and FNYEAQ. Full variable domain (outside the CDR3, taken from reference TRBV7-6 and TRBJ2-7): GAGVSQSPRYKVTKRGQDVALRCDPISGHVSLYWYRQALGQGPEFLTYFNYEAQQDKSGLPNDRFSAERPEGSISTLTIQRTEQRDSAMYRCASSETAGSYEQYFGPGTRLTVT.

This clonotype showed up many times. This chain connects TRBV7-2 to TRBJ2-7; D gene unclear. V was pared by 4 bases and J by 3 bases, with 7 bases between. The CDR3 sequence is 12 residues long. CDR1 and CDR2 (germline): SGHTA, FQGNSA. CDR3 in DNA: TGTGCCAGCAGCTCCAACCTCTACGAGCAGTACGTC. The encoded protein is CASSSNLYEQYV.

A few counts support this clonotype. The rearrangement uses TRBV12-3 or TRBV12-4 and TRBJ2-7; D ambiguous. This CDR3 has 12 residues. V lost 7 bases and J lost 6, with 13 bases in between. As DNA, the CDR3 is TGTGCCAGCACCTTAGACCGTGGCGAGCAGTACTTC. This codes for CASTLDRGEQYF.